This is a list of T cell receptor beta chains from one sample in a study of shared clonotypes between healthy human individuals. TCRdb's table, derived via immunoSEQ multiplex PCR, lists solely in-frame clones and lacks some. The sample includes more than 450,000 clones, 79% of them seen just once. Input material: PBMCs. The receptors originated from a woman aged 40 to 50 in good health. Some clones in this sample may be carry-over from other donors' samples. The CDR3 runs from the conserved cysteine through the conserved F or W. The D gene is left open where the match is weak. Size is stated for part of the rows, as once, few or many counts, or as a class when the clone is expanded.

. | TRBJ1-1 | TRBV18 | . | TGTGCCAGCTCAGGAGGAAACTCGGGCACTGAAGCTTTCTTT | CASSGGNSGTEAFF
. | TRBJ2-3 | TRBV11-2 | TRBD2 | TGTGCCAGCAGCTTAGCGATTAGCGGGATAGATACGCAGTATTTT | CASSLAISGIDTQYF
. | TRBJ2-1 | TRBV5-4 | . | TGTGCCAGCAGCTCGAGGGTCGGGACCTCAACCTTCAATGAGCAGTTCTTC | CASSSRVGTSTFNEQFF
. | TRBJ2-7 | TRBV11-2 | . | TGTGCCAGCAGCAGGACTGTAAGCTCCTACGAGCAGTACTTC | CASSRTVSSYEQYF
once | TRBJ2-3 | TRBV9 | . | TGTGCCAGCAGCGTAGACGGCAGGGGTACAGATACGCAGTATTTT | CASSVDGRGTDTQYF
. | TRBJ2-2 | TRBV27 | . | TGTGCCGCCCGGGGGACTCCGAGCACCGGGGAGCTGTTTTTT | CAARGTPSTGELFF
. | TRBJ2-7 | TRBV10-2 | TRBD2 | TGCGCCAGCAGTGAGGTGGGACTAGCGGCTTACGAGCAGTACTTC | CASSEVGLAAYEQYF
. | TRBJ2-6 | TRBV28 | TRBD2 | TGTGCCAGCAGCAGGACCCGGACTAGCGGGACGCTCTCTGGGGCCAACGTCCTGACTTTC | CASSRTRTSGTLSGANVLTF
. | TRBJ2-7 | TRBV6-1 | . | TGTGCCAGCAGTGCAGACAGGCTAAGGGCGTCCGAGCAGTACTTC | CASSADRLRASEQYF
. | TRBJ2-5 | TRBV5-1 | TRBD2 | TGCGCCAGCAGCCGGGAGGGACAAGAGACCCAGTACTTC | CASSREGQETQYF
many | TRBJ2-2 | TRBV19 | . | TGTGCCAGCGGGAGACAGATGAACACCGGGGAGCTGTTTTTT | CASGRQMNTGELFF
. | TRBJ2-1 | TRBV11-3 | . | TGTGCCAGCAGCTTAATGGGTTACAATGAGCAGTTCTTC | CASSLMGYNEQFF
once | TRBJ2-3 | TRBV9 | . | TGTGCCAGCAGCGTAGCAACTCTACTCACAGATACGCAGTATTTT | CASSVATLLTDTQYF
. | TRBJ1-4 | TRBV15 | . | TGTGCCACCAGCACACCACAGCCAAAACTGTTTTTT | CATSTPQPKLFF
. | TRBJ2-5 | TRBV7-9 | TRBD1 | TGTGCCAGCAGCTTGGGGACAGGGCTCGAGACCCAGTACTTC | CASSLGTGLETQYF
. | TRBJ2-3 | TRBV5-1 | . | TGCGCCAGCAGCTTCTCCGGAGGAATTACCTTGGGAGATACGCAGTATTTT | CASSFSGGITLGDTQYF
. | TRBJ2-1 | TRBV4-1 | . | TGCGCCAGCAGCCAACAAACACTGGGAATGTCCTACAATGAGCAGTTCTTC | CASSQQTLGMSYNEQFF
. | TRBJ2-5 | TRBV7-2 | . | TGTGCCAGCAGCTTAGTGGGACTTGCCGAGACCCAGTACTTC | CASSLVGLAETQYF
. | TRBJ1-2 | TRBV9 | . | TGTGCCAGCAGCCCCCCTGGGCAGGGCACTTATGGCTACACCTTC | CASSPPGQGTYGYTF
. | TRBJ2-7 | TRBV9 | TRBD2 | TGTGCCAGCAGCTCCGGACTAGCGAGCGAGCAGTACTTC | CASSSGLASEQYF
. | TRBJ2-1 | TRBV28 | . | TGTGCCAGCAGTTTAGCTCCGGGAAGCGGAAGCTCCTACAATGAGCAGTTCTTC | CASSLAPGSGSSYNEQFF
. | TRBJ1-1 | TRBV5-1 | . | TGCGCCAGCAGCTTGGACAGGATTGAAGCTTTCTTT | CASSLDRIEAFF
. | TRBJ1-1 | TRBV6-4 | . | TGTGCCAGCAGTGCCGACAGGAACACTGAAGCTTTCTTT | CASSADRNTEAFF
. | TRBJ2-4 | TRBV5-4 | . | TGTGCCAGCAGCTCCGGGGGAATCCTAGCCAAAAACATTCAGTACTTC | CASSSGGILAKNIQYF
few | TRBJ2-1 | TRBV10-3 | . | TGTGCCCTCATGGGGGCTAGCAATGAGCAGTTCTTC | CALMGASNEQFF
few | TRBJ2-1 | TRBV6-5 | TRBD2 | TGTGCCAGCAGTTTAGCGGGAAGGGATGAGCAGTTCTTC | CASSLAGRDEQFF